A selection of T cell receptor beta chains follows, all from one sample in a study of blood T cell repertoires in COVID-19. Produced via immunoSEQ multiplex PCR; TCRdb's table is partial and in-frame only. Here the sample spans around 300,000 clones, about nine tenths being singletons. The sequenced sample consisted of PBMCs or T cells enriched from blood (not recorded which). These receptors were collected from a woman in her forties who had recovered from COVID-19. Both conserved end residues are part of each CDR3. The D gene is left open where the match is weak. Rows give clone size only sometimes, using once, few, many, or a class for an expanded clone.

D gene,clone size,V gene,J gene,CDR3 protein,CDR3 DNA
NA,NA,TRBV4-1,TRBJ1-6,CASSQVLGFLWENSPLHF,TGCGCCAGCAGCCAAGTCTTGGGGTTTTTGTGGGAGAATTCACCCCTCCACTTT
NA,NA,TRBV15,TRBJ1-4,CATSDGTPATNEKLFF,TGTGCCACCAGCGACGGGACACCCGCAACTAATGAAAAACTGTTTTTT
TRBD1,NA,TRBV5-1,TRBJ1-1,CASSSGTGLNTEAFF,TGCGCCAGCAGCTCTGGGACAGGGCTGAACACTGAAGCTTTCTTT
NA,once,TRBV19,TRBJ2-7,CASSIGGGRSYEQYF,TGTGCCAGTAGTATAGGGGGAGGCCGCTCCTACGAGCAGTACTTC
NA,NA,TRBV6-5,TRBJ1-4,CASRTGQGEKLFF,TGTGCCAGCAGGACCGGGCAGGGTGAAAAACTGTTTTTT
TRBD1,NA,TRBV6-1,TRBJ1-2,CASSDRDSGGGGYTF,TGTGCCAGCAGTGATAGGGACAGCGGTGGAGGCGGCTACACCTTC
NA,NA,TRBV14,TRBJ2-7,CASSQEIRGDEQYF,TGTGCCAGCAGCCAAGAAATCAGGGGAGACGAGCAGTACTTC
TRBD1,few,TRBV10-2,TRBJ1-1,CATMPNPDRGTEAFF,TGCGCCACTATGCCAAACCCGGACAGGGGAACTGAAGCTTTCTTT
NA,NA,TRBV3-1/TRBV3-2,TRBJ1-2,CASSSTAFNYGYTF,TGTGCCAGCAGCTCGACAGCATTTAACTATGGCTACACCTTC
NA,NA,TRBV12-3/TRBV12-4,TRBJ1-1,CASSFLEGSEAFF,TGTGCCAGCAGTTTTCTGGAGGGCTCTGAAGCTTTCTTT
TRBD2,NA,TRBV2,TRBJ2-3,CASSDPSGVAPDTQYF,TGTGCCAGCAGTGACCCTAGCGGGGTGGCCCCAGATACGCAGTATTTT
TRBD1,NA,TRBV9,TRBJ1-1,CASSKRGRTEAFF,TGTGCCAGCAGCAAAAGGGGGCGCACTGAAGCTTTCTTT
TRBD1,NA,TRBV6-4,TRBJ2-2,CASSGQGPGELFF,TGTGCCAGCAGTGGACAGGGGCCCGGGGAGCTGTTTTTT
TRBD1,NA,TRBV2,TRBJ1-1,CASSITGQGITEAFF,TGTGCCAGCAGCATTACGGGACAGGGAATCACTGAAGCTTTCTTT
NA,NA,TRBV11-3,TRBJ2-1,CASSPGHSDEQFF,TGTGCCAGCAGCCCGGGACATTCGGATGAGCAGTTCTTC
NA,NA,TRBV5-4,TRBJ1-2,CATAGELGKDGYTF,TGTGCCACCGCAGGGGAGTTGGGAAAAGATGGCTACACCTTC
NA,NA,TRBV19,TRBJ2-7,CASSIALGGPYEQYF,TGTGCCAGTAGTATAGCACTTGGTGGTCCCTACGAGCAGTACTTC
NA,NA,TRBV18,TRBJ1-2,CASSPKEEGYGYTF,TGTGCCAGCTCACCGAAGGAAGAGGGCTATGGCTACACCTTC
NA,NA,TRBV7-2,TRBJ1-1,CASSQSQGGTFF,TGTGCCAGCAGCCAATCTCAAGGAGGAACTTTCTTT
TRBD1,NA,TRBV11-1,TRBJ1-6,CASSRQGKSPLHF,TGTGCCAGCAGCCGACAGGGTAAGTCACCCCTCCACTTT
NA,NA,TRBV15,TRBJ2-7,CATSREPLSEQYF,TGTGCCACCAGCAGAGAACCTCTGAGCGAGCAGTACTTC
TRBD2,NA,TRBV12-3/TRBV12-4,TRBJ2-5,CASSFQRGTQYF,TGTGCCAGCAGTTTCCAGCGGGGGACCCAGTACTTC
TRBD1,once,TRBV30,TRBJ1-1,CAWSYGTGDMEAFF,TGTGCCTGGAGCTACGGGACAGGGGACATGGAAGCTTTCTTT
TRBD1,NA,TRBV19,TRBJ1-1,CASSFTGGVTEAFF,TGTGCCAGTAGTTTTACAGGGGGCGTCACTGAAGCTTTCTTT
TRBD1,NA,TRBV10-1,TRBJ1-1,CASSPGQGATLGAFF,TGCGCCAGCAGCCCCGGACAGGGAGCTACCCTAGGAGCTTTCTTT
NA,NA,TRBV27,TRBJ2-2,CASKQGHGELFF,TGTGCCAGCAAACAGGGTCACGGGGAGCTGTTTTTT
NA,many,TRBV7-9,TRBJ1-2,CASSNRDTAVNYGYTF,TGTGCCAGCAGCAATAGGGACACGGCCGTAAACTATGGCTACACCTTC
NA,NA,TRBV5-1,TRBJ1-2,CASSFEGPLYGYTF,TGCGCCAGCAGCTTTGAGGGCCCCTTGTATGGCTACACCTTC
NA,NA,TRBV18,TRBJ1-1,CASSPISKGEGTEAFF,TGTGCCAGCTCACCAATTTCGAAGGGGGAAGGCACTGAAGCTTTCTTT
NA,once,TRBV6-5,TRBJ1-5,CASSLTGDSNQPQHF,TGTGCCAGCAGTTTGACAGGCGATAGCAATCAGCCCCAGCATTTT
NA,NA,TRBV5-1,TRBJ1-3,CASSLAVGAFSGNTIYF,TGCGCCAGCAGCTTGGCGGTAGGGGCCTTCTCTGGAAACACCATATATTTT
TRBD1,NA,TRBV6-5,TRBJ1-2,CASRDRFRTNYGYTF,TGTGCCAGCAGGGACAGGTTTCGGACTAACTATGGCTACACCTTC
NA,NA,TRBV9,TRBJ2-3,CASSVSPQGGRADTQYF,TGTGCCAGCAGCGTAAGTCCTCAGGGGGGCCGGGCAGATACGCAGTATTTT
TRBD1,NA,TRBV19,TRBJ1-6,CASSIDRVKGPLHF,TGTGCCAGTAGTATCGACAGGGTCAAGGGACCCCTCCACTTT
NA,NA,TRBV10-3,TRBJ2-2,CATLTEVVGRGELFF,TGTGCCACCCTGACTGAAGTTGTGGGGAGGGGGGAGCTGTTTTTT
NA,NA,TRBV7-3,TRBJ2-1,CASSPSSGAYNEQFF,TGTGCCAGCAGCCCGTCCAGCGGAGCCTACAATGAGCAGTTCTTC
NA,NA,TRBV4-1,TRBJ2-1,CASSQVTVVMTYNEQFF,TGCGCCAGCAGCCAAGTCACGGTAGTTATGACCTACAATGAGCAGTTCTTC
NA,NA,TRBV2,TRBJ2-7,CASSENSNYEQYF,TGTGCCAGCAGTGAAAACAGCAACTACGAGCAGTACTTC
NA,NA,TRBV5-4,TRBJ1-6,CASSPARAIPLHF,TGTGCCAGCAGCCCGGCCAGGGCGATTCCCCTCCACTTT
NA,NA,TRBV11-2,TRBJ1-1,CASTFTSGGTEAFF,TGTGCCAGCACCTTTACGTCGGGAGGCACTGAAGCTTTCTTT
NA,NA,TRBV7-2,TRBJ2-1,CASSLRGVGTYNEQFF,TGTGCCAGCAGCTTAAGGGGAGTGGGGACTTACAATGAGCAGTTCTTC
TRBD1,NA,TRBV19,TRBJ2-2,CASSRPGGSSGELFF,TGTGCCAGTAGTCGGCCAGGGGGCTCCTCCGGGGAGCTGTTTTTT
NA,NA,TRBV9,TRBJ2-2,CASSVVGSPGTGELFF,TGTGCCAGCAGCGTAGTTGGTTCCCCGGGCACCGGGGAGCTGTTTTTT
NA,NA,TRBV4-1,TRBJ1-2,CASSQINSGGYTF,TGCGCCAGCAGCCAAATAAACAGTGGCGGCTACACCTTC